The TCR beta chain described here comes from a study of blood T cell repertoires in COVID-19 (dated by TCRdb to 2019 to 2021). With respect to the entire study: Collaborator samples came from the United States, Italy and Spain and covered acute and convalescent phases of COVID-19. The prospective study material was composed of cDNA or gDNA derived from T cells, B-cell-depleted T cells, or PBMCs. The dataset comprised deeply sampled blood TCRbeta repertoires from subjects exposed to, actively infected with, or recovered from COVID-19. A freely available public database, intended as a resource for researchers studying the immune response to SARS-CoV-2, is where the repertoires were released. The samples were drawn from the first 160 participants of the ongoing ImmuneRACE study and from 1,254 subjects provided by 6 global collaborators. Nearly every sample came with metadata listing a de-identified subject ID, COVID-19 status, age in years and sex. Where available, HLA class I and class II types were taken from metadata supplied by the sample provider and were not determined by assay-based typing.

TCRbeta CDR3 regions were amplified from genomic DNA by means of the immunoSEQ Assay, a bias-controlled multiplex PCR. Regarding the original processing steps: The number of nucleated cells in each sample was estimated from the amplification of reference gene primers within the assay. To quantify the absolute abundance of each unique TCRbeta CDR3 rearrangement, sequence reads were collapsed and filtered. For each sample, productive Simpson clonality was calculated as the square root of Simpson's diversity index over productive rearrangements. The table comes from immuneACCESS by way of TCRdb, which keeps in-frame sequences with V and J called. Part of the clones is missing from these tables; in studies checked, under half for an unresolved V gene and the rest for unknown reasons. That table supplies the V and J calls and clone size; D and trimming were determined from the DNA. This sample gives 150,000 to 200,000 clones in total; 85% to 95% of them show up just once. The leading ten clones occupy roughly 2% of the sample.

Concerning this clone itself: It has no known antigen specificity. Base-call qualities are not available, and no considerably larger clone is one nucleotide away.

At one collaborating source in Seattle, patients were enrolled during active infection and were followed longitudinally through the course of disease. The collaborating institutions used their own protocols to collect whole blood in K2EDTA tubes. For TCRbeta analysis, collaborators shipped samples as frozen whole blood, isolated PBMCs, or DNA extracted from either of those sample types. From the germline V gene, CDR1 is MNHEY and CDR2 is SVGEGT. The CDR3, from cysteine to phenylalanine, totals 17 residues. The sequence is cut down to CDR3 DNA, 51 bases in frame from base 1. The trim is 2 bases for V and 1 base for J, with a gap of 17 bases between the germline ends. Points the paper makes about the study in general: Clinical and demographic metadata were provided uncurated, with the amount varying by source and participant.

The rearranged segments are TRBV6-2 or TRBV6-3 and TRBJ2-5; TRBD2 is perhaps the D gene, given 6 matching bases. The sequencing input was peripheral blood. The receptor comes from a woman between 55 and 75 years old with COVID-19, enrolled during active disease. The base sequence is TGTGCCAGCAGTTACCCTACGCGGGGAGTTGCCCAAGAGACCCAGTACTTC. Its translation reads: CASSYPTRGVAQETQYF.